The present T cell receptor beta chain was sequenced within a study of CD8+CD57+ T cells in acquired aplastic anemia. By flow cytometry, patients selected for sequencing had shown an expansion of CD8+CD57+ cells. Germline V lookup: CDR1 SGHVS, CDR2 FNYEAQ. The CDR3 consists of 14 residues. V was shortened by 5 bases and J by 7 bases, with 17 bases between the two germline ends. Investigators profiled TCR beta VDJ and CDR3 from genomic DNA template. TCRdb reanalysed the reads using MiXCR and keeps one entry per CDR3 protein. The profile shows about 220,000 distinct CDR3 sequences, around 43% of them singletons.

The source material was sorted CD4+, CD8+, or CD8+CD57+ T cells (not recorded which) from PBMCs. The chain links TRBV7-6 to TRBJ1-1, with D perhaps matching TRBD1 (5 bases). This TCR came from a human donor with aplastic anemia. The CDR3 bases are TGTGCCAGCAGCCCCGGGTGGGGCGAAAATGAAGCTTTCTTT. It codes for CASSPGWGENEAFF.